The present T cell receptor (beta chain) was sequenced within a study of blood T cell repertoires in COVID-19. Measured with immunoSEQ multiplex PCR; TCRdb has only the in-frame clones, and not every one. The sample carries some 210,000 clones, about 89% recorded once. The CDR3 is 17 amino acids. CDR1 and CDR2 (germline): SGHNT, YYREEE (reference sequence). Trimming cost V 3 bases and J 4 bases; bases outside gene matches: 9. V gene TRBV5-4 combines with J gene TRBJ1-6; TRBD1 agrees at 8 bases. This receptor was taken from a woman aged 35 to 49 with acute or convalescent COVID-19. The sequenced sample consisted of peripheral blood. CDR3 loop: CASSSDRDGRYNSPLHF. The CDR3 bases are TGTGCCAGCAGCTCGGACAGGGACGGGAGGTATAATTCACCCCTCCACTTT. Drawing the rest from reference TRBV5-4 and TRBJ1-6, the complete variable domain is ETGVTQSPTHLIKTRGQQVTLRCSSQSGHNTVSWYQQALGQGPQFIFQYYREEENGRGNFPPRFSGLQFPNYSSELNVNALELDDSALYLCASSSDRDGRYNSPLHFGNGTRLTVT.